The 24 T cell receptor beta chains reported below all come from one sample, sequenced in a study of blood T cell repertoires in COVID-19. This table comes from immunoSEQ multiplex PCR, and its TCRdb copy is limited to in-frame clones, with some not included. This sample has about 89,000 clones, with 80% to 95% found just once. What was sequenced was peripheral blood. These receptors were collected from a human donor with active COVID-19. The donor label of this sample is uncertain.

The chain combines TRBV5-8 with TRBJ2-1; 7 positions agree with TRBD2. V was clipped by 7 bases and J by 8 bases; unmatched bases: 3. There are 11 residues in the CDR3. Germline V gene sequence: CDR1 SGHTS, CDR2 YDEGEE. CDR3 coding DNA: TGTGCCAGCGGGGGGGGTCATGAGCAGTTCTTC. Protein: CASGGGHEQFF. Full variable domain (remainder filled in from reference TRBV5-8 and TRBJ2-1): EAGVTQSPTHLIKTRGQQATLRCSPISGHTSVYWYQQALGLGLQFLLWYDEGEERNRGNFPPRFSGRQFPNYSSELNVNALELEDSALYLCASGGGHEQFFGPGTRLTVL.

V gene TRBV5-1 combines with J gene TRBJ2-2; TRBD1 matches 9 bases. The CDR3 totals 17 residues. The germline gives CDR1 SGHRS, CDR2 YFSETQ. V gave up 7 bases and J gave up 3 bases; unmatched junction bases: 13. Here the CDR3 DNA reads TGCGCCAGCGCCCGGGACAGGGAATCGGTAGACACCGGGGAGCTGTTTTTT. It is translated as CASARDRESVDTGELFF.

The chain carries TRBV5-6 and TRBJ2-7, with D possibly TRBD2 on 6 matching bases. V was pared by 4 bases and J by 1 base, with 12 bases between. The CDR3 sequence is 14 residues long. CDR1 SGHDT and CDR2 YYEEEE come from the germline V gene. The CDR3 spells CASSPSGVSYEQYF. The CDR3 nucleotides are TGTGCCAGCAGCCCGTCGGGGGTTTCCTACGAGCAGTACTTC.

This chain's CDR3 is CASSLSLETQYF. In nucleotides, the CDR3 is TGTGCCAGCAGCCTTAGTTTGGAGACCCAGTACTTC. The chain combines TRBV7-9 with TRBJ2-5; D is unclear. V was pared by 5 bases and J by 5 bases, with 9 bases between. From germline, CDR1 is SEHNR and CDR2 FQNEAQ (reference sequence). This CDR3 is built from 12 residues.

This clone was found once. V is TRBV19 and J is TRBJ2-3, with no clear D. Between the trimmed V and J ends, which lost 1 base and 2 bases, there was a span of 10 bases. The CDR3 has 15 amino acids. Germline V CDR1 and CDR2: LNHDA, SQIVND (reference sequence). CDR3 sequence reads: CASSIAGGLTDTQYF. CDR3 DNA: TGTGCCAGTAGTATAGCCGGCGGTCTCACAGATACGCAGTATTTT.

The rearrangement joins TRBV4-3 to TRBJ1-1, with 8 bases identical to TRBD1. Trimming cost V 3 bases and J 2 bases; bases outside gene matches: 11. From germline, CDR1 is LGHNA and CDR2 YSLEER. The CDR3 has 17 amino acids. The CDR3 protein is CASSHPPPGTGNTEAFF. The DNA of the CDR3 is TGCGCCAGCAGCCACCCTCCCCCCGGGACAGGAAACACTGAAGCTTTCTTT.

This CDR3 reads CASSPAGSRGNEQFF. The CDR3 DNA reads as TGTGCCAGCAGCCCTGCGGGGTCCCGCGGTAATGAGCAGTTCTTC. V usage is TRBV9 and J usage is TRBJ2-1, with a tentative D call TRBD2 (6 bases). The CDR3 runs 15 residues. V lost 4 bases to trimming and J lost 7 bases, with 18 bases between them. Germline loops: CDR1 SGDLS, CDR2 YYNGEE.

DNA of the CDR3: TGCAGTGCTCCCCTCAGGGGCTACACCTTC. Protein sequence: CSAPLRGYTF. V is TRBV20-1 and J is TRBJ1-2; D not certain. The V gene lost 5 bases and the J gene lost 8 bases, with 9 bases spanning the gap. The germline gives CDR1 DFQATT, CDR2 SNEGSKA (reference sequence). The CDR3 runs 10 residues.

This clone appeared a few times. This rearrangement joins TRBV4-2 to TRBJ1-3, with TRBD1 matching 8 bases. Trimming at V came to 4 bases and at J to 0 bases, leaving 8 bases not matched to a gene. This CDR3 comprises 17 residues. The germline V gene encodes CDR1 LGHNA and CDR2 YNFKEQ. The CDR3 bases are TGTGCCAGCAGCCCTCTTGCTACAGGGGGCTCTGGAAACACCATATATTTT. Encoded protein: CASSPLATGGSGNTIYF.

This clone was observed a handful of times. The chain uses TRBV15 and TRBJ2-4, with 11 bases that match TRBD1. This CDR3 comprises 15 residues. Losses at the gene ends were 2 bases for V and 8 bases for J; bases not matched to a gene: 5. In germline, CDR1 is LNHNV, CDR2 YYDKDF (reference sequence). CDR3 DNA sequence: TGTGCCACCAGCAGAACCGGGACAGGGGGGGACATTCAGTACTTC. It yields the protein CATSRTGTGGDIQYF. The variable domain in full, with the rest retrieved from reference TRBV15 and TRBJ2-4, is DAMVIQNPRYQVTQFGKPVTLSCSQTLNHNVMYWYQQKSSQAPKLLFHYYDKDFNNEADTPDNFQSRRPNTSFCFLDIRSPGLGDTAMYLCATSRTGTGGDIQYFGAGTRLSVL.

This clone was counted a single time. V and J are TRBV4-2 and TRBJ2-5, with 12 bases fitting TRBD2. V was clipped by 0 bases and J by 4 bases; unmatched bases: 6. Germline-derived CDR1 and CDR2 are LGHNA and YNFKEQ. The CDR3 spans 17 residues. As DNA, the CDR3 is TGTGCCAGCAGCCAAGAGGCTAGCGGGGGGGCGGGAGAGACCCAGTACTTC. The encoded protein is CASSQEASGGAGETQYF.

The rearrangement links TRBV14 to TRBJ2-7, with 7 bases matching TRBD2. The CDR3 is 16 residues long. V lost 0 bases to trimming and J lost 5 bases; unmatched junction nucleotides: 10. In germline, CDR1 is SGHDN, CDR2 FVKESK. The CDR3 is CASSQEATSLPNEQYF. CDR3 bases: TGTGCCAGCAGCCAAGAAGCGACTAGCCTCCCAAACGAGCAGTACTTC.

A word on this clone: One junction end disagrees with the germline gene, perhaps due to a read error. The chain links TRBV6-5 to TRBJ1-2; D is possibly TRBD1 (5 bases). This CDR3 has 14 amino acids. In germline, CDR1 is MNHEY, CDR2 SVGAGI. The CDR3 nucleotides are TGTGCCAGCAGTTACAGGGGTGGCAACTATGACTACACCTTC. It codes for CASSYRGGNYDYTF.

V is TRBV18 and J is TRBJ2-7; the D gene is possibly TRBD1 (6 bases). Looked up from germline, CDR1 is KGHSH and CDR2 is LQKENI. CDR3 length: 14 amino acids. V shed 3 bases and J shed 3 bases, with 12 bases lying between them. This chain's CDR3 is CASSPLRTDYEQYF. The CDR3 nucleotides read TGTGCCAGCTCACCTTTAAGGACAGACTACGAGCAGTACTTC.

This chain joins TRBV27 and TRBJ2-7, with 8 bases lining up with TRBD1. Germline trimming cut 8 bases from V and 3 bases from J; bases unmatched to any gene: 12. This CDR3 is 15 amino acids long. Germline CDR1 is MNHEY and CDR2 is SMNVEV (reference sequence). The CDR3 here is CASSPVGTGLYEQYF. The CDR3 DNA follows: TGTGCCAGCTCCCCAGTCGGGACAGGCCTCTACGAGCAGTACTTC.

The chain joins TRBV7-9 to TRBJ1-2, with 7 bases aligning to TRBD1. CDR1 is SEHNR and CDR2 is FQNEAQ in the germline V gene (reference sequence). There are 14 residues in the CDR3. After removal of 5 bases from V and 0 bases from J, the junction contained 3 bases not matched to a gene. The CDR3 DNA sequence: TGTGCCAGCAGCCCTGGACAGGCTAACTATGGCTACACCTTC. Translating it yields CASSPGQANYGYTF.

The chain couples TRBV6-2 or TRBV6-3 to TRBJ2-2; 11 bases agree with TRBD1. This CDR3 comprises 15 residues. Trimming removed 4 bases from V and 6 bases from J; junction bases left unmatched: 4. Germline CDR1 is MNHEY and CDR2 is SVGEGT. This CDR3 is CASSFGTGGSGELFF. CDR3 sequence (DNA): TGTGCCAGCAGTTTCGGGACAGGGGGGTCCGGGGAGCTGTTTTTT.

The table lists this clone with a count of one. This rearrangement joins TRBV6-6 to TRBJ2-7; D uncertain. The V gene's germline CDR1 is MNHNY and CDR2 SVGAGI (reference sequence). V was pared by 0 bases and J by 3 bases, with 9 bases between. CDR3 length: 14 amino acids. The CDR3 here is CASSYSNGYYEQYF. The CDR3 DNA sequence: TGTGCCAGCAGTTACTCGAACGGGTACTACGAGCAGTACTTC.

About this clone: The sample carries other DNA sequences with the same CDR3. The DNA of the CDR3 is TGTGCCAGCACCGACCCTGGGGGGGGTAACTATGGCTACACCTTC. It yields the protein CASTDPGGGNYGYTF. The rearrangement uses TRBV6-6 and TRBJ1-2, with TRBD1 as a possible D gene (5 bases). Germline CDR1 reads MNHNY; CDR2 reads SVGAGI (reference sequence). With 7 bases removed from V and 1 base from J, the gap between germline ends came to 16 bases. The CDR3 is made up of 15 amino acids.

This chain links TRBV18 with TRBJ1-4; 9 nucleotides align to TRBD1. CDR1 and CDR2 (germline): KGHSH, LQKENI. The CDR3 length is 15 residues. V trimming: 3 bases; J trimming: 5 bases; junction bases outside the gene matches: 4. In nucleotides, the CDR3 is TGTGCCAGCTCACCGGAAGGGACAGGGAATGAAAAACTGTTTTTT. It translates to CASSPEGTGNEKLFF.

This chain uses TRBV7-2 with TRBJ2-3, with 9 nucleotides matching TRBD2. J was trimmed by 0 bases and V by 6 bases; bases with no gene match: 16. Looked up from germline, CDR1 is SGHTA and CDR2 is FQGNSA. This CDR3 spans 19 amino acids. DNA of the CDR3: TGTGCCAGCAGTCCGCGTATAGGTAGCGGGGGCCGAAGCACAGATACGCAGTATTTT. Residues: CASSPRIGSGGRSTDTQYF.

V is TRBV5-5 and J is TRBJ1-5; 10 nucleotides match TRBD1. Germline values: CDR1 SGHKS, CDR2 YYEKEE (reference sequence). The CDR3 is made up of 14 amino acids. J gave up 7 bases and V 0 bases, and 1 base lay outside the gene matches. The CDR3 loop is CASSLGQGAQPQHF. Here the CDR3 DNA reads TGTGCCAGCAGCTTGGGACAGGGGGCCCAGCCCCAGCATTTT.

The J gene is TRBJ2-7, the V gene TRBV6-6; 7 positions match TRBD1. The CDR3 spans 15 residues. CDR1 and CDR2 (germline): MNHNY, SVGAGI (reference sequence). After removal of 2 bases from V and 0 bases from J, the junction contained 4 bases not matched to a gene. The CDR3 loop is CASSYHTGVSYEQYF. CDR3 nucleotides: TGTGCCAGCAGTTACCATACAGGGGTCTCCTACGAGCAGTACTTC.

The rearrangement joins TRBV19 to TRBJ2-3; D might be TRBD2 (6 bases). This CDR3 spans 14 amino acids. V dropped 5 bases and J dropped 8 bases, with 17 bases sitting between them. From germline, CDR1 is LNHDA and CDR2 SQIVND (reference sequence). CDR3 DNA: TGTGCCAGTAGTGTACCGGGGCTGGGGGGTACGCAGTATTTT. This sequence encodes CASSVPGLGGTQYF.